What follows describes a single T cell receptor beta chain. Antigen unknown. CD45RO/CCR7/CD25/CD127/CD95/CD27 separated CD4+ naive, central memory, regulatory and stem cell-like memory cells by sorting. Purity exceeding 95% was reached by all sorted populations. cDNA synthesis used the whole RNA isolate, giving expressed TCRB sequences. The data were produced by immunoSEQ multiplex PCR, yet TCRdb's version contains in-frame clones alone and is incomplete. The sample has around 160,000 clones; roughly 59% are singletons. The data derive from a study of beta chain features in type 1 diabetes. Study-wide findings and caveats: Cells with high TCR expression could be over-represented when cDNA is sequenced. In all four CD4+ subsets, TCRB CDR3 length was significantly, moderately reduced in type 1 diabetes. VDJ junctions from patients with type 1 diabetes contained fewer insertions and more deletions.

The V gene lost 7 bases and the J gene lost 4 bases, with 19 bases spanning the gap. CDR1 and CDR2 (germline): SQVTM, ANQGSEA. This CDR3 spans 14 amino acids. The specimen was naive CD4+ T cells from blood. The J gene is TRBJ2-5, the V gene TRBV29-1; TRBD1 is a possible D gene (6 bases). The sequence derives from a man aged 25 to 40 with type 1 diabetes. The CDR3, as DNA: TGCAGCGCTGAGGGGGACCTCAACGGAGAGACCCAGTACTTC. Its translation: CSAEGDLNGETQYF.